This TCR beta chain was recorded in a study of blood T cell repertoires in COVID-19. Study as a whole: T cells, B-cell-depleted T cells, or PBMCs provided the cDNA or gDNA that served as material.

This table comes from immunoSEQ multiplex PCR, and its TCRdb copy is limited to in-frame clones, with some not included. The sample gives more than 300,000 clones, about 83% of which show up once; around 1.7% is in the top ten. Germline CDR1 reads LNHDA; CDR2 reads SQIVND (reference sequence). The V and J ends lost 3 bases and 1 base respectively, with 9 bases between them. This CDR3 has 14 residues. Sequenced sample: peripheral blood. V and J are TRBV19 and TRBJ1-1, with D perhaps TRBD1 (5 bases). The sequence derives from a woman between 50 and 59 years old with acute or convalescent COVID-19. The CDR3 DNA follows: TGTGCCAGTAGTATGGTGACAGAGAACACTGAAGCTTTCTTT. Translating gives CASSMVTENTEAFF.